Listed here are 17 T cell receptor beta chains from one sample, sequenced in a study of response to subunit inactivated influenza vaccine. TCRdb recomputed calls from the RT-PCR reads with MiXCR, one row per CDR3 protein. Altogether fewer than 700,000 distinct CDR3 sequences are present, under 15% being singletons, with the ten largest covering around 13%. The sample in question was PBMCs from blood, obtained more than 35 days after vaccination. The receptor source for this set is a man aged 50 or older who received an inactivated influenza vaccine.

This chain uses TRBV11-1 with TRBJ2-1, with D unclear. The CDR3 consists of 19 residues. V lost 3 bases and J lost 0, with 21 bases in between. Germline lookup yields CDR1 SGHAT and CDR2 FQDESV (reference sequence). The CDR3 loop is CASSFPLGQTPSSYNEQFF. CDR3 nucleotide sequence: TGTGCCAGCAGCTTTCCGTTGGGTCAGACGCCAAGCTCCTACAATGAGCAGTTCTTC.

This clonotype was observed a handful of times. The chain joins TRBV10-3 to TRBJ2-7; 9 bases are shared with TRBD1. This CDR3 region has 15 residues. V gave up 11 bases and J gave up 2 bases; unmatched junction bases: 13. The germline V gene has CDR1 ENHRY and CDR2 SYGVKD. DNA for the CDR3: TGTGCCGCCCAAGCGCAGACAGGGGGGGCCTACGAGCAGTACTTC. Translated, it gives CAAQAQTGGAYEQYF.

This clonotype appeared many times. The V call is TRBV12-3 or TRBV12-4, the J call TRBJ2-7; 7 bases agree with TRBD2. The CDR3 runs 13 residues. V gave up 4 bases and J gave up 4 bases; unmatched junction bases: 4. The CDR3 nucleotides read TGTGCCAGCAGTTCCTCAGCGGGGTACGAGCAGTACTTC. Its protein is CASSSSAGYEQYF.

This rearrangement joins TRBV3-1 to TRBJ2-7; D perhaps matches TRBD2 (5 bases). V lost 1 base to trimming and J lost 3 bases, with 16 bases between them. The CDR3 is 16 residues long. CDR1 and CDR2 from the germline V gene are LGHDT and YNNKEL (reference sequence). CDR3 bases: TGTGCCAGCAGCCAAGGGAGGTGGATCTCCAACTACGAGCAGTACTTC. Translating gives CASSQGRWISNYEQYF.

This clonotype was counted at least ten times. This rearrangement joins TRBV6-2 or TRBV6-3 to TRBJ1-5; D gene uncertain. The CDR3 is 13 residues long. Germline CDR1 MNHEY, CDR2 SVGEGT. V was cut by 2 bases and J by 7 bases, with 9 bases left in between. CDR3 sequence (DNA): TGTGCCAGCAGTTACCACACCGGCCAGCCCCAGCATTTT. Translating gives CASSYHTGQPQHF.

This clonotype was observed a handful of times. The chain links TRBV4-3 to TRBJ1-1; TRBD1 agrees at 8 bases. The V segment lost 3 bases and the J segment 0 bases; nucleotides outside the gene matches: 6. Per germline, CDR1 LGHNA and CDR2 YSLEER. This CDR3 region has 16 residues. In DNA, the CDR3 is TGCGCCAGCAGCCACCTGACAGGGGATATGAACACTGAAGCTTTCTTT. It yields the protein CASSHLTGDMNTEAFF.

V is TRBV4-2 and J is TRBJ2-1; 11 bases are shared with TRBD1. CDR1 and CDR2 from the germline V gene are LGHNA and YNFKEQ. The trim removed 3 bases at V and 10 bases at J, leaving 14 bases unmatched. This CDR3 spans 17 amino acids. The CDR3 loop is CASSQGPGGQGGLEQFF. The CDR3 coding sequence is TGTGCCAGCAGCCAGGGGCCGGGGGGACAGGGGGGCCTCGAGCAGTTCTTC.

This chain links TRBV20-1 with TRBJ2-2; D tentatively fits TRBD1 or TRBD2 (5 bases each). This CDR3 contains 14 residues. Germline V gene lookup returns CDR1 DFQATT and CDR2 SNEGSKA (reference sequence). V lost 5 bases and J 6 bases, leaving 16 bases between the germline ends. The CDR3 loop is CSAFTGTYAGELFF. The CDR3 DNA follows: TGCAGTGCTTTCACCGGGACCTACGCCGGGGAGCTGTTTTTT.

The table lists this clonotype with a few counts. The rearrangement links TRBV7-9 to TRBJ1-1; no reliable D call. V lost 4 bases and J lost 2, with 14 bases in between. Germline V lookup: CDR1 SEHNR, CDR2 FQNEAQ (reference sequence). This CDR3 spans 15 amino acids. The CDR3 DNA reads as TGTGCCAGCAGCTCTAGTTGGGCCAGTAACACTGAAGCTTTCTTT. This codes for CASSSSWASNTEAFF.

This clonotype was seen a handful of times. The CDR3 DNA is TGTGCCAGCAGCCCCCGGACGGACGTCTCCTACGAGCAGTACTTC. Its protein is CASSPRTDVSYEQYF. The chain links TRBV7-6 to TRBJ2-7; D is uncertain. Germline CDR1 is SGHVS and CDR2 is FNYEAQ. V was pared by 5 bases and J by 0 bases, with 14 bases between. This CDR3 has 15 amino acids.

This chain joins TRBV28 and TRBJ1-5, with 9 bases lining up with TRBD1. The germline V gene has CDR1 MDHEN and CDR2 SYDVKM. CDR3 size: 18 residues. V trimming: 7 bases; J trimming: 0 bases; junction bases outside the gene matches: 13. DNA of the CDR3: TGTGCCAGCAATCCGGACAGGGGCCTTGGGAATAGCAATCAGCCCCAGCATTTT. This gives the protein CASNPDRGLGNSNQPQHF.

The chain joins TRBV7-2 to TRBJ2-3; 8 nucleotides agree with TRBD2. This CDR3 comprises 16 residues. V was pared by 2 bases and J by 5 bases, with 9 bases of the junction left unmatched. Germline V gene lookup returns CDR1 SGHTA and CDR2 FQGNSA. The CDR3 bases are TGTGCCAGCAGCTTAAGAGCGGGGGAGGTGGTAGATACGCAGTATTTT. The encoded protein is CASSLRAGEVVDTQYF.

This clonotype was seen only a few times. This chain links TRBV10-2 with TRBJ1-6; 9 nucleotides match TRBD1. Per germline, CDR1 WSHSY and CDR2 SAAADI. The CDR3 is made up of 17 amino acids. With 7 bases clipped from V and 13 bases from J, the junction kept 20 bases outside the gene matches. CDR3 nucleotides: TGCGCCAGCATTCTACTGGACAGGGGCCCCCTTGGGCGGCCCCTCCACTTT. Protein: CASILLDRGPLGRPLHF.

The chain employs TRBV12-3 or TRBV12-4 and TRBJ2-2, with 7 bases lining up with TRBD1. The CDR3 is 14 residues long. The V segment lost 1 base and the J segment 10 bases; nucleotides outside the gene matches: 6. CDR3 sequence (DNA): TGTGCCAGCAGTTTAGGACAGGGCCTGGCGGAGCTGTTTTTT. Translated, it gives CASSLGQGLAELFF.

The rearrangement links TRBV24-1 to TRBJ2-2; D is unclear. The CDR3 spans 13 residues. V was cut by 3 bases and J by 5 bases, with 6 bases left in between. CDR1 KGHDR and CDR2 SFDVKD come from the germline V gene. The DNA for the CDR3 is TGTGCCACCAGTGATCCGAGGACCGGGGAGCTGTTTTTT. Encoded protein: CATSDPRTGELFF.

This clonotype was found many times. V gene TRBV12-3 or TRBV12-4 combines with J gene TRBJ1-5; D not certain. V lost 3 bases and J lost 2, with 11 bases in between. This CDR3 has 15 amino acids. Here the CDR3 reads CASSFGLGGNQPQHF. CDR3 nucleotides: TGTGCCAGCAGTTTCGGACTCGGGGGCAATCAGCCCCAGCATTTT.

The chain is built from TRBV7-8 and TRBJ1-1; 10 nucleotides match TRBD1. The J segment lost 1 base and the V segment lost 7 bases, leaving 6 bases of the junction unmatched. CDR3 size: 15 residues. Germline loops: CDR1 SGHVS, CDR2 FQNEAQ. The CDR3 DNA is TGTGCCAGCAACTTGGGACAGGGGACGAACACTGAAGCTTTCTTT. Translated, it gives CASNLGQGTNTEAFF. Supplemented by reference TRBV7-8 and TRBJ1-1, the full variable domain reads GAGVSQSPRYKVAKRGQDVALRCDPISGHVSLFWYQQALGQGPEFLTYFQNEAQLDKSGLPSDRFFAERPEGSVSTLKIQRTQQEDSAVYLCASNLGQGTNTEAFFGQGTRLTVV.